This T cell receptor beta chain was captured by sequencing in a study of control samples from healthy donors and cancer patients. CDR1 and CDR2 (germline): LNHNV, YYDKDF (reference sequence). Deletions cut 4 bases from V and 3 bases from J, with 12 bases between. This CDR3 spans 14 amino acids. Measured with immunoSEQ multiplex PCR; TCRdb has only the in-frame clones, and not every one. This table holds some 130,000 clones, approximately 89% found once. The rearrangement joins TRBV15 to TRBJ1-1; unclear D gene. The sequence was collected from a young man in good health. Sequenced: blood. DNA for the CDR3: TGTGCCACCAGCACTCCCGGTGCCTACACTGAAGCTTTCTTT. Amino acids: CATSTPGAYTEAFF.